This T cell receptor beta chain was identified during a study of blood T cell repertoires in COVID-19. With 5 bases removed from V and 1 base from J, the gap between germline ends came to 3 bases. CDR1 is LNHDA and CDR2 is SQIVND in the germline V gene (reference sequence). The CDR3 sequence is 12 residues long. TCRdb's copy holds only in-frame clones and misses some; the assay was immunoSEQ multiplex PCR. The repertoire holds tens of thousands of clones, with about 91% as singletons. This clonotype was obtained from a woman aged 50 to 60 with acute or convalescent COVID-19. Input material: peripheral blood. The J gene is TRBJ1-5, the V gene TRBV19; the D is unclear. CDR3 residues: CASSPSNQPQHF. The CDR3 DNA sequence: TGTGCCAGTAGTCCAAGCAATCAGCCCCAGCATTTT. The full variable domain, in which reference TRBV19 and TRBJ1-5 provide the parts outside the CDR3, is DGGITQSPKYLFRKEGQNVTLSCEQNLNHDAMYWYRQDPGQGLRLIYYSQIVNDFQKGDIAEGYSVSREKKESFPLTVTSAQKNPTAFYLCASSPSNQPQHFGDGTRLSIL.